This T cell receptor (beta chain) was found in a study of naive and memory T cell subsets. The SP2 primer and nested alpha and beta constant region primers amplified ligated cDNA in four rounds. TCRdb ran MiXCR on the UMI-ligation and nested PCR reads and lists one entry per CDR3 protein. The table includes 20,000 to 25,000 distinct CDR3 sequences, approximately 6% detected once. This clonotype was seen just once. Being one base from a much bigger clone, this may be a read error. Described treatment: skin biopsy from PPD injection site in Mantoux-positive individual. The library had UMIs added by 3' ligation of an oligonucleotide to TCR cDNA. This TCR was sampled from an adult in good health. The material was skin, obtained from a tuberculin skin test site.

The CDR3 protein is CVSSEGQGGTGELFF. CDR3 DNA: TGTGTCAGCAGCGAGGGACAGGGCGGAACCGGGGAGCTGTTTTTT. The chain has TRBV7-6 and TRBJ2-2, with TRBD1 matching 9 bases. This CDR3 has 15 residues. Germline CDR1 is SGHVS and CDR2 is FNYEAQ.